This TCR beta chain was found in a study of cytomegalovirus exposure and HLA in healthy donors (TCRdb year 2017). About the investigation overall: According to an earlier analysis of a few hundred of the donors, some 180 million T cells yielded 117 million unique TCR beta sequences and 276 Gb of sequence data. Every repertoire in the discovery cohort had been generated on one and the same sequencing platform. The later analysis used no new phenotypic data to find candidate immune exposures, relying instead on TCR beta sequences and their occurrence across donors. On average, roughly 240,000 unique TCR beta nucleotide sequences were sequenced per donor among about 400 genotyped donors of the cohort, with around 19% of those sequences being non-productive. The T cell repertoires of under 700 subjects were profiled by immunosequencing and related to cytomegalovirus serostatus. The genetic ancestry cluster associated with self-reported Caucasian donors included 81% of the 300 to 450 genotyped donors. A separate validation cohort of approximately 120 different subjects was used in addition to the approximately 670-subject first cohort. The number of typed donors differed by locus: about 620-630 for A, B, C, DRB1 and DQB1; 500 to 550 for DQA1; around 580 for DPA1; and roughly 490 for DPB1. To decide whether each TCR beta V gene segment behaved as functional or pseudogenic, an earlier analysis of approximately 590 of the donors relied on high-throughput TCR beta sequencing. To predict cytomegalovirus infection status, the study combined high-throughput TCR immunosequencing, statistical association of individual TCRs with disease status, and machine learning. HLA typing covered class I and class II loci at four-digit resolution. Roughly 5 DR-DQ haplotypes were treated as single units for association and clustering because of strong linkage in the cohort. To study patterns of TCR occurrence, a later analysis re-analyzed previously published TCR beta repertoires from around 670 donors and added high-resolution HLA genotyping. In a later genetic analysis, genome-wide SNP genotypes for about three fifths of the 666 donors were used, and that subset was treated as a discovery cohort. Approximately 300 gigabases of sequencing data and 70 million to 100 million unique TCR sequences made up an early release that covered 640 HLA-typed donors. Donor age, sex, ethnicity and CMV serostatus were collected together with the repertoire data. The aim of the study was to test whether cataloging public T cell receptors could identify signatures of past pathogen exposure. Results and caveats for the whole study, not just this receptor: The classifier was reported to diagnose cytomegalovirus status with high specificity and sensitivity in both the original cohort and the validation cohort. A later analysis associated roughly 17,000 TCR beta sequences with specific HLA alleles at a false discovery rate of 0.05. A later analysis found that most CMV-associated TCR beta chains appeared HLA-restricted, with HLA associations seemingly driven largely by CMV exposure. Because counts were too low, seventeen rarely observed V segments, including chromosome 9 orphons, were left out of the earlier analysis of about 500 of the donors. Across donors, most TCR sequences were observed very rarely, whereas some public TCRs were present in many individuals. A later analysis found that HLA-associated TCR beta chains were more clonally expanded and had lower generation probabilities than equally common non-associated chains. V-gene and J-gene trimming of TCR beta chains was associated with a missense DCLRE1C variant in a later genetic analysis, and the association was replicated in an independent cohort. In an earlier analysis of 587 of the donors, most TCR beta V segments appeared in productive rearrangements about 90% or about 30% of the time, broadly matching IMGT annotations. Correlated functional status among segregating V segments might reflect linkage disequilibrium, but an unknown experimental factor could not be ruled out. CMV serostatus was the only immune exposure information available for the cohort. The study listed 150 to 200 TCR beta chains as associated with cytomegalovirus. Sequencing depth was assumed to be roughly uniform across donors in the presence/absence analyses, though that assumption may not hold. In a later analysis, the rate of TCR association differed among HLA loci, with DRB1 alleles having the most associated TCRs and HLA-C alleles having the fewest. A later analysis reported that several top co-occurrence clusters appeared linked to parvovirus B19, influenza, CMV and Epstein-Barr virus. A further reported finding was that TCR beta sequences accurately predicted the HLA-A and HLA-B alleles for most subjects in the first cohort. Compared with the roughly 720-donor mean, donors in an Asian-associated ancestry cluster had fewer N-insertions in productive TCRs, according to a later genetic analysis. The authors suggested that the approach could potentially be generalized to other disease states and immunological phenotypes. Three of the identified cytomegalovirus-associated TCR beta chains were confirmed in vitro to be specific for cytomegalovirus antigens. Some IMGT-functional V segments, including TRBV6-2 and TRBV6-3, could not be told apart with the 87-base-pair reads, so those segments were excluded. A cluster of highly shared sequence variants was judged likely to be a technical artifact of the sequencing pipeline. This cohort had only TCR beta chains sequenced, and the lack of alpha or paired-chain data limited which features could be detected. When HLA alleles, especially DR and DQ, strongly co-occurred, TCR associations were difficult to assign to individual alleles. Because HLA typing was unavailable for some donors at each locus, only the typed subset was used in association tests.

Library preparation employed the immunoSEQ multiplex PCR assay. A mixture of 60 forward primers for TCR Vbeta segments and 13 reverse primers for TCR Jbeta segments was used in the multiplex PCR. The CDR3 region of rearranged TCR beta genes was amplified from genomic DNA by a multiplex PCR assay. Amplified TCR beta libraries were sequenced as 87-base-pair reads on the Illumina HiSeq System. Concerning the study's data processing: Across the 500 to 750 repertoires, a later analysis counted 78 million or so unique TCR beta chains, approximately 10 million of which were shared by at least two donors. A nearest-neighbor algorithm error-corrected the raw reads and collapsed the reads into unique sequences, merging closely related sequences to remove PCR and sequencing errors. V, D and J gene segments were assigned by aligning CDR3 sequences to IMGT reference sequences. Each retained sequence needed at least a six-nucleotide match to both a V gene segment and a J gene segment. Rearrangements were classified as productive when the CDR3 lacked stop codons and remained in frame with V and J, and all other rearrangements were classified as non-productive. CDR3 was defined according to IMGT convention as the region running from the second conserved V-encoded cysteine to the conserved J-encoded phenylalanine. In an earlier analysis of around 570 of the donors, sequences lacking an unambiguous match to a single V gene segment were excluded. An earlier analysis of approximately 590 of the donors called V segments functional above 56.7% productive rearrangements and segregating when the between-donor standard deviation exceeded 5%. A statistical classification framework was developed to diagnose cytomegalovirus status using the catalog of TCR beta chain sequences. A later analysis assigned V and J genes by comparing TCR nucleotide sequences with IMGT/GENE-DB human TR gene sequences. In a later analysis, CDR3 sequences and most-parsimonious VDJ recombination scenarios were assigned using the TCRdist pipeline. In a later analysis, each TCR beta chain was defined by its CDR3 amino acid sequence together with its V-gene family, and reads without a unique V-gene family were excluded. A later analysis removed roughly 590 highly shared, low-generation-probability nucleotide sequences to deal with suspected cross-contamination and a sequencing artifact. A later analysis calculated a clonal expansion index for each public chain from normalized within-repertoire ranks of inferred template counts. In a later analysis, generation probabilities were computed using a VDJ recombination model fitted to out-of-frame rearrangements, and the results were checked against IGoR. In a later analysis, TCR-TCR, TCR-HLA and TCR-CMV co-occurrence was scored with hypergeometric tests, and a repertoire-size bias correction was applied to TCR pairs. False discovery rates were estimated in a later analysis by permuting HLA or CMV assignments 20 times. In a later analysis, co-occurring TCRs were grouped using DBSCAN, with TCRdist sequence similarity added in when clustering inside HLA-allele-positive subsets. Co-occurrence clustering excluded repertoires with fewer than 30,000 or more than 120,000 public chains, plus five with anomalous nucleotide sharing. In its TCRdb copy, this immuneACCESS table keeps in-frame sequences only and misses some clones. Where compared with another copy, unresolved V genes explain less than half of these, and the others have no known cause. That table gives V, J and clone size, and the DNA gave D and trimming. Within this sample are under 200,000 clones, with about 90% of them counted one time only. The biggest ten clones account for 1% to 1.4% of the sample.

Looking up the germline V gene yields CDR1 MNHEY and CDR2 SVGAGI. The junction carries 9 bases between V and J, which are trimmed by 2 bases and 5 bases respectively. CDR3 length: 13 amino acids, cysteine to phenylalanine. Just the 39-base CDR3 DNA is kept, in frame starting at base 1. A note on this clone: The specificity of this receptor is unknown. No base-level quality is on record; no much larger clone is a single base apart.

The cohort was made up of several hundred healthy bone marrow donors. At the time of sampling, all cohort members were nominally healthy, though unrecorded immune exposures were likely present. The donor tested CMV seronegative, placing the donor among the roughly 350 seronegative members of the cohort. Every donor gave a peripheral blood sample, and the peripheral blood mononuclear cells from that sample were used for TCR beta sequencing. Genomic DNA was extracted from the blood cell samples with the Qiagen DNeasy Blood Extraction Kit. Sequencing was performed on PBMCs. The rearranged chain carries TRBV6-5 and TRBJ1-1; the D gene cannot be named for sure. This TCR came from a boy between 2 and 10 years old in good health and CMV-seronegative. The CDR3 reads as follows: CASSYGFRTEAFF. The bases read TGTGCCAGCAGTTACGGCTTCCGAACTGAAGCTTTCTTT.